A single sample gave rise to the 19 T cell receptor beta chains below, sequenced in a study of blood T cell repertoires in COVID-19. The method was immunoSEQ multiplex PCR; TCRdb's version includes in-frame clones alone and lacks a portion of them. The sample yields about 340,000 clones, about 86% seen once. The sample taken for sequencing was peripheral blood. These receptors were collected from an older woman with COVID-19, enrolled during active disease.

The J gene is TRBJ2-7, the V gene TRBV6-5; D is ambiguous. This CDR3 is 13 amino acids long. CDR1 MNHEY and CDR2 SVGAGI come from the germline V gene. Trimming cost V 6 bases and J 2 bases, with 11 bases left between them. The CDR3 DNA reads TGTGCCAGCAGGGAGTGGTCAGCCTACGAGCAGTACTTC. As protein: CASREWSAYEQYF.

The rearrangement joins TRBV6-6 to TRBJ2-7; D uncertain. This CDR3 comprises 15 residues. CDR1 and CDR2 from the germline V gene are MNHNY and SVGAGI (reference sequence). V gave up 4 bases and J gave up 0 bases, with 13 bases separating them. The CDR3 spells CASSSEAISSYEQYF. CDR3 DNA sequence: TGTGCCAGCAGTTCTGAAGCGATTAGCTCCTACGAGCAGTACTTC.

The chain uses TRBV20-1 and TRBJ2-1; TRBD2 agrees at 13 bases. The CDR3 loop spans 14 amino acids. Germline CDR1 is DFQATT and CDR2 is SNEGSKA (reference sequence). After removal of 3 bases from V and 8 bases from J, the junction contained 4 bases not matched to a gene. CDR3 nucleotide sequence: TGCAGTGCTAGTGCCGGGACTAGCGGGGATGAGCAGTTCTTC. Translation: CSASAGTSGDEQFF.

This chain links TRBV27 with TRBJ1-2; 10 bases map to TRBD1. The CDR3 consists of 15 residues. CDR1 and CDR2 from the germline V gene are MNHEY and SMNVEV (reference sequence). V trimming: 1 base; J trimming: 5 bases; junction bases outside the gene matches: 4. CDR3 DNA: TGTGCCAGCAGTTTATACGACAGGGGGCGTTATGGCTACACCTTC. Residues: CASSLYDRGRYGYTF.

This chain joins TRBV5-1 and TRBJ2-1, with D maybe TRBD2 (6 bases). Deletions cut 1 base from V and 0 bases from J, with 8 bases between. CDR3 length: 15 amino acids. CDR1 SGHRS and CDR2 YFSETQ come from the germline V gene. This chain's CDR3 is CASSLNGGSYNEQFF. The CDR3 nucleotides are TGCGCCAGCAGCTTGAACGGGGGCTCCTACAATGAGCAGTTCTTC.

This chain uses TRBV4-1 with TRBJ2-4; TRBD1 is a possible D gene (5 bases). Germline-derived CDR1 and CDR2 are MGHRA and YSYEKL. This CDR3 comprises 19 residues. Trimming removed 0 bases at V and 8 bases at J, with 26 bases between. CDR3: CASSQDHLDWGQGQDIQYF. CDR3 sequence (DNA): TGCGCCAGCAGCCAAGATCATCTTGATTGGGGCCAGGGCCAGGACATTCAGTACTTC.

The chain links TRBV5-8 to TRBJ2-1; D possibly corresponds to TRBD1 (6 bases). Trimming took 6 bases from V and 3 from J, leaving 10 bases between them. This CDR3 region has 13 residues. CDR1 and CDR2 (germline): SGHTS, YDEGEE. As DNA, the CDR3 is TGTGCCAGCAACAGGGACGGCTACAATGAGCAGTTCTTC. Translation gives CASNRDGYNEQFF. The variable domain in full, completed from reference TRBV5-8 and TRBJ2-1, reads EAGVTQSPTHLIKTRGQQATLRCSPISGHTSVYWYQQALGLGLQFLLWYDEGEERNRGNFPPRFSGRQFPNYSSELNVNALELEDSALYLCASNRDGYNEQFFGPGTRLTVL.

This chain connects TRBV5-1 to TRBJ2-3, with a tentative D call TRBD1 (6 bases). In germline, CDR1 is SGHRS, CDR2 YFSETQ. CDR3 length equals 14 residues. V lost 1 base to trimming and J lost 3 bases, with 9 bases between them. The CDR3 DNA sequence: TGCGCCAGCAGCTTGAAACAGGGTACAGATACGCAGTATTTT. Protein product: CASSLKQGTDTQYF.

The rearrangement uses TRBV23-1 and TRBJ1-2; the D is unclear. TRBV23-1 qualifies as an ORF whose function is uncertain. CDR3 length: 13 residues. V dropped 0 bases and J dropped 4 bases, with 6 bases sitting between them. The CDR3 DNA sequence: TGCGCCAGCAGTCAATCGTCCCGCTATGGCTACACCTTC. It translates to CASSQSSRYGYTF.

This chain joins TRBV9 and TRBJ2-5; no reliable D call. There are 13 residues in the CDR3. V lost 0 bases and J 4 bases, leaving 7 bases between the germline ends. Germline lookup yields CDR1 SGDLS and CDR2 YYNGEE. The CDR3 loop is CASSVGVVETQYF. CDR3 nucleotide sequence: TGTGCCAGCAGCGTAGGCGTCGTAGAGACCCAGTACTTC.

This clone was recorded a few times. CDR3 residues: CASSLARGTVGASPLHF. DNA for the CDR3: TGTGCCAGCAGCTTAGCGCGTGGGACAGTCGGGGCATCACCCCTCCACTTT. The rearrangement joins TRBV7-9 to TRBJ1-6, with 7 nucleotides matching TRBD1. Germline V gene lookup returns CDR1 SEHNR and CDR2 FQNEAQ (reference sequence). There are 17 residues in the CDR3. The ends lost 0 bases at V and 10 bases at J; junction bases unmatched: 12. Full variable domain (remainder filled in from reference TRBV7-9 and TRBJ1-6): DTGVSQNPRHKITKRGQNVTFRCDPISEHNRLYWYRQTLGQGPEFLTYFQNEAQLEKSRLLSDRFSAERPKGSFSTLEIQRTEQGDSAMYLCASSLARGTVGASPLHFGNGTRLTVT.

This chain connects TRBV10-2 to TRBJ1-5; 12 bases map to TRBD1. V was pared by 7 bases and J by 2 bases, with 9 bases of the junction left unmatched. The CDR3 spans 17 residues. CDR1 is WSHSY, CDR2 SAAADI, per germline. The chain's CDR3 is CASKGTGGYEGNQPQHF. In DNA, the CDR3 is TGCGCCAGCAAAGGGACAGGGGGCTACGAAGGCAATCAGCCCCAGCATTTT.

The V and J genes are TRBV12-3 or TRBV12-4 and TRBJ1-2; D unclear. This CDR3 region has 13 residues. Trimming left V 6 bases short and J 2 bases short, with 10 bases between. The DNA of the CDR3 is TGTGCCAGCAGCCTCGAAGCAAACTATGGCTACACCTTC. Protein sequence: CASSLEANYGYTF.

CDR3 protein: CASSLEGHLAGPKNIQYF. The CDR3 DNA reads TGCGCCAGCAGCTTGGAAGGGCATCTAGCGGGACCCAAAAACATTCAGTACTTC. The chain links TRBV5-1 to TRBJ2-4; 9 bases map to TRBD2. V was clipped by 0 bases and J by 2 bases; unmatched bases: 9. CDR1 is SGHRS, CDR2 YFSETQ, per germline. This CDR3 comprises 18 residues.

This chain joins TRBV9 and TRBJ1-3, with D possibly matching TRBD1 (5 bases). Germline V gene lookup returns CDR1 SGDLS and CDR2 YYNGEE. The V end was cut by 2 bases, the J end by 0 bases, with 12 bases between. The CDR3 is 16 amino acids. The CDR3 DNA reads TGTGCCAGCAGCGTCGGCAGGGCGACCTCTGGAAACACCATATATTTT. This encodes CASSVGRATSGNTIYF.

CDR3 protein: CASSYNHGFQETQYF. Here the CDR3 DNA reads TGTGCCAGCAGTTACAATCACGGGTTTCAAGAGACCCAGTACTTC. The chain uses TRBV6-5 and TRBJ2-5; D remains ambiguous. The CDR3 consists of 15 residues. Germline V CDR1 and CDR2: MNHEY, SVGAGI. V lost 2 bases to trimming and J lost 2 bases, with 12 bases between them.

V is TRBV9 and J is TRBJ2-2; D gene ambiguous. The length of the CDR3 is 17 residues. Germline-derived CDR1 and CDR2 are SGDLS and YYNGEE. V lost 0 bases and J 6 bases, leaving 18 bases between the germline ends. This CDR3 is CASSVAGQTFHAGELFF. CDR3 DNA: TGTGCCAGCAGCGTAGCTGGCCAGACATTTCATGCCGGGGAGCTGTTTTTT. The variable domain in full, completed from reference TRBV9 and TRBJ2-2, reads DSGVTQTPKHLITATGQRVTLRCSPRSGDLSVYWYQQSLDQGLQFLIQYYNGEERAKGNILERFSAQQFPDLHSELNLSSLELGDSALYFCASSVAGQTFHAGELFFGEGSRLTVL.

The chain couples TRBV5-6 to TRBJ2-7; the D is unclear. CDR1 SGHDT and CDR2 YYEEEE come from the germline V gene. The length of the CDR3 is 13 residues. V was clipped by 3 bases and J by 4 bases, with 11 bases between them. The CDR3 protein is CASSSVSGYEQYF. Written as DNA, the CDR3 is TGTGCCAGCAGCTCAGTCTCCGGGTACGAGCAGTACTTC. Filled out from reference TRBV5-6 and TRBJ2-7, the complete variable domain reads DAGVTQSPTHLIKTRGQQVTLRCSPKSGHDTVSWYQQALGQGPQFIFQYYEEEERQRGNFPDRFSGHQFPNYSSELNVNALLLGDSALYLCASSSVSGYEQYFGPGTRLTVT.

The rearrangement joins TRBV30 to TRBJ1-2; TRBD1 is a possible D gene (5 bases). The CDR3 consists of 12 residues. V lost 4 bases, J lost 4 bases, and 10 bases lay in between. From germline, CDR1 is GTSNPN and CDR2 SVGIG (reference sequence). CDR3 loop: CAWTTGFYGYTF. The CDR3 region has the DNA TGTGCCTGGACTACAGGTTTCTATGGCTACACCTTC.